One and the same sample provided the 2 T cell receptor beta chains below, sequenced in a study of spatial heterogeneity in lung cancer. Via MiXCR, TCRdb re-called the 5' RACE reads, giving one row per CDR3 protein. The sample includes approximately 25,000 distinct CDR3 sequences, 3% to 3.5% of them seen just once. The time point here: sample taken at primary tumor resection. Unsorted whole RNA from tumor, nontumor lung or frozen PBMC underwent sequencing. The starting material was PBMCs, obtained at surgery. These receptors were obtained from a female donor with early-stage non-small cell lung cancer.

There are a few counts of this clonotype. The chain has TRBV19 and TRBJ2-7, with D possibly being TRBD1 (9 bases). CDR3 length equals 15 residues. Looked up from germline, CDR1 is LNHDA and CDR2 is SQIVND (reference sequence). Trimming pared 7 bases from V and 4 bases from J, leaving 20 bases between. CDR3 region: CASKLAGQGSYEQYF. The CDR3 DNA is TGTGCCAGTAAATTAGCGGGACAGGGAAGTTACGAGCAGTACTTC.

This clonotype was observed many times. The chain combines TRBV7-8 with TRBJ1-2, with TRBD1 as a possible D gene (5 bases). Trimming stripped 5 bases from V and 8 bases from J, with 12 bases between. The germline V gene encodes CDR1 SGHVS and CDR2 FQNEAQ. CDR3 length: 12 residues. CDR3 loop: CASSRPTGGYTF. CDR3 in DNA: TGTGCCAGCAGCCGACCCACAGGAGGCTACACCTTC.